This TCR beta chain came from a study of blood T cell repertoires in COVID-19. Study overall: Sites across the United States, Italy and Spain contributed samples from acute and convalescent COVID-19. Sample material is recorded as cDNA or gDNA derived from T cells, B-cell-depleted T cells, or PBMCs.

Authors' methods: Estimated nucleated cell counts came from reference gene primer amplification. Assay: immunoSEQ multiplex PCR; the TCRdb copy retains only in-frame clones and omits some. The DNA gave D and trimming, while V, J and clone size come from that table. The sample lists 90,000 to 100,000 clones; 65% to 90% were seen once. The V end lost 0 bases, the J end lost 2 bases, and 8 bases lay between the germline ends. Germline V gene lookup returns CDR1 MGHRA and CDR2 YSYEKL. This CDR3 region has 15 residues. Sequencing used peripheral blood. The chain links TRBV4-1 to TRBJ1-3; D is unclear. This TCR was recovered from a man in his 70s with active or convalescent COVID-19. The CDR3 region has the DNA TGCGCCAGCAGCCAAGATTTGCCAGCTGGAAACACCATATATTTT. This encodes CASSQDLPAGNTIYF.